Many counts were recorded for the clone carrying this T cell receptor beta chain. Its antigen remains unknown. The entry originates in a study of CD8 T cells in ankylosing spondylitis. Broader study findings: Ankylosing spondylitis blood seemed to carry a telltale TCR beta motif made of about 8 highly homologous variants. CD8+ cells made up the disease-linked clones, which were relatively rare in peripheral blood. Some of the motif variants had earlier been found in reactive arthritis patients' fluid and blood.

Germline V gives CDR1 SGDLS, CDR2 YYNGEE. The CDR3 is 13 residues long. V was shortened by 2 bases and J by 3 bases, with 9 bases between the two germline ends. Libraries for TCR beta were made by quantitative 5'-RACE with molecular barcodes. TCRdb reprocessed the 5' RACE reads with MiXCR, giving one entry per CDR3 protein. The sample records about 220,000 distinct CDR3 sequences, over 9.5% being singletons. Sequencing was performed on blood, either unsorted or a sorted T cell fraction (not recorded which). The chain employs TRBV9 and TRBJ2-7, with a tentative D call TRBD1 (6 bases). The receptor's source is a male donor with ankylosing spondylitis or in good health (not recorded which). CDR3 nucleotide sequence: TGTGCCAGCAGCGTCCGGGACAACTACGAGCAGTACTTC. Encoded protein: CASSVRDNYEQYF.